The sequence of this T cell receptor beta chain was determined in a study of blood T cell repertoires in COVID-19. Study at large: The analysed material was cDNA or gDNA that came from T cells, B-cell-depleted T cells, or PBMCs.

The authors' processing: Amplification from reference gene primers served as the basis for estimated nucleated cell counts. The assay was immunoSEQ multiplex PCR, and TCRdb's table has in-frame clones only and misses some. V, J and clone size are those of that table, while D and trimming were read from the DNA. The sample includes more than 350,000 clones, 87% of them seen just once. Per germline, CDR1 LGHDT and CDR2 YNNKEL (reference sequence). With 4 bases clipped from V and 7 bases from J, the junction kept 5 bases outside the gene matches. The CDR3 loop spans 15 amino acids. The V call is TRBV3-1 (or the pseudogene TRBV3-2), the J call TRBJ2-1; 12 bases fit TRBD2. This sequence was found in a woman aged 25 to 39 with COVID-19, enrolled during active disease. The sequencing input was peripheral blood. This CDR3 is CASSPTSGSINEQFF. The CDR3, as DNA: TGTGCCAGCAGCCCGACTAGCGGGAGTATAAATGAGCAGTTCTTC.